Shown below are 7 T cell receptor beta chains from a single sample sequenced in a study of control samples from healthy donors and cancer patients. Clones were read by immunoSEQ multiplex PCR, and TCRdb kept only the in-frame ones, dropping some. The table records about 75,000 clones, approximately 94% of them present only once. Material for sequencing was blood. These receptors originate from a woman between 35 and 50 years old in good health.

DNA for the CDR3: TGCGCCAGCAGCACAGGGCTCGCCTACGAGCAGTACTTC. Translated, it gives CASSTGLAYEQYF. J is TRBJ2-7 and V is TRBV4-3; tentatively, D is TRBD1 (6 bases). The germline CDR1 and CDR2 sequences are LGHNA and YSLEER. The V end lost 5 bases, the J end lost 2 bases, and 10 bases lay between the germline ends. This CDR3 is 13 amino acids long.

The V gene is TRBV27, the J gene TRBJ1-4, with D perhaps matching TRBD1 (5 bases). Per the germline V gene, CDR1 is MNHEY and CDR2 is SMNVEV (reference sequence). V gave up 1 base and J gave up 8 bases, with 14 bases separating them. The CDR3 spans 15 residues. CDR3 in amino acids: CASSLLSAGLEKLFF. DNA for the CDR3: TGTGCCAGCAGTTTATTGAGTGCAGGGTTGGAAAAACTGTTTTTT.

The chain is built from TRBV5-1 and TRBJ2-3; D might be TRBD2 (6 bases). V shed 1 base and J shed 4 bases, with 10 bases lying between them. The CDR3 has 14 amino acids. Germline assignment: CDR1 SGHRS and CDR2 YFSETQ. CDR3 in DNA: TGCGCCAGCAGCTTGTTTGGGACTCCAGATACGCAGTATTTT. Translated, it gives CASSLFGTPDTQYF.

V is TRBV13 and J is TRBJ2-3; D possibly corresponds to TRBD2 (7 bases). CDR3 length: 17 amino acids. Per the germline V gene, CDR1 is PRHDT and CDR2 is FYEKMQ (reference sequence). V dropped 5 bases and J dropped 5 bases, with 23 bases sitting between them. The CDR3 is CASSPLRGGARGDTQYF. The CDR3 DNA reads as TGTGCCAGCAGCCCTCTCCGAGGGGGGGCCAGAGGAGATACGCAGTATTTT.

CDR3 in DNA: TGTGCCAGCAGTGAAACGAGATCACCCCTCCACTTT. Translated: CASSETRSPLHF. This sequence joins TRBV2 and TRBJ1-6; D not certain. Trimming pared 2 bases from V and 10 bases from J, leaving 6 bases between. The CDR3 contains 12 residues. From germline, CDR1 is SNHLY and CDR2 FYNNEI.

In its sample, this clone was seen once. The chain joins TRBV11-2 to TRBJ2-1, with 13 bases aligning to TRBD2. CDR1 is SGHAT, CDR2 FQNNGV, per germline. The CDR3 is made up of 17 amino acids. Trimming cost V 2 bases and J 7 bases; bases outside gene matches: 8. The CDR3 nucleotides are TGTGCCAGCAGCTTAACCGCCCCGGGACTAGCGGGGAATGAGCAGTTCTTC. Translation: CASSLTAPGLAGNEQFF.

The genes are TRBV28 and TRBJ1-2; tentatively, D is TRBD1 (5 bases). With 3 bases removed from V and 4 bases from J, the gap between germline ends came to 6 bases. CDR1 and CDR2 (germline): MDHEN, SYDVKM. The CDR3 sequence is 12 residues long. This CDR3 reads CASSLQGYGYTF. The CDR3 nucleotides are TGTGCCAGCAGTTTGCAGGGCTATGGCTACACCTTC.